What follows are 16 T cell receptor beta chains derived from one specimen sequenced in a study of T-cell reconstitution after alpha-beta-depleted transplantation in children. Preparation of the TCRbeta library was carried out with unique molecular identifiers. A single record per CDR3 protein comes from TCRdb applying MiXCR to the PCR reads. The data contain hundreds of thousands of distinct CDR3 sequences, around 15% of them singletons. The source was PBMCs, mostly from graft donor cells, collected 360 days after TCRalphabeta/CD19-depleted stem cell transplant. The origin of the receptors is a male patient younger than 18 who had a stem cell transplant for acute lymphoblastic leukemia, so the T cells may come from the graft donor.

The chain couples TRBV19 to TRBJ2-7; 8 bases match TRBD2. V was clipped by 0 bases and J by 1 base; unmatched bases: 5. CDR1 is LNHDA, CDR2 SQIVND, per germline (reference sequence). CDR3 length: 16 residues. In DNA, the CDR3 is TGTGCCAGTAGTATAGAAGCTAGCGGGTATTCCTACGAGCAGTACTTC. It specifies CASSIEASGYSYEQYF.

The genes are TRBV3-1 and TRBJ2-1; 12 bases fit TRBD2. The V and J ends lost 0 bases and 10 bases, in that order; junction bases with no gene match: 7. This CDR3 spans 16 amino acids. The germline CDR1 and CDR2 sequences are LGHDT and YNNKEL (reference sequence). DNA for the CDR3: TGTGCCAGCAGCCAAGATCGACTAGCGGGAGTGGGGGAGCAGTTCTTC. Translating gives CASSQDRLAGVGEQFF.

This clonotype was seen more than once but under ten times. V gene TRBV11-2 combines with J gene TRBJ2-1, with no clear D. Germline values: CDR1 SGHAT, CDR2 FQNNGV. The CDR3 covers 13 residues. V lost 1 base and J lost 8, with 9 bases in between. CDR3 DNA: TGTGCCAGCAGCTTAGCAGCGTTGTATGAGCAGTTCTTC. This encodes CASSLAALYEQFF.

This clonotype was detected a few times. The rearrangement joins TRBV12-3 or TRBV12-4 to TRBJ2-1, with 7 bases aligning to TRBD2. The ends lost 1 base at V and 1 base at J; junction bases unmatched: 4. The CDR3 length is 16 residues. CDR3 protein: CASSLVGGGSYNEQFF. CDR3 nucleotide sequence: TGTGCCAGCAGTTTAGTCGGCGGGGGTTCCTACAATGAGCAGTTCTTC.

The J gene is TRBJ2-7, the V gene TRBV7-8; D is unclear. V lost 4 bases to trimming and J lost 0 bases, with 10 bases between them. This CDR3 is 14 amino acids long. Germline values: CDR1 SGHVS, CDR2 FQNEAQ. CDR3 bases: TGTGCCAGCAGCTCCCGGGCCCCCTCCTACGAGCAGTACTTC. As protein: CASSSRAPSYEQYF.

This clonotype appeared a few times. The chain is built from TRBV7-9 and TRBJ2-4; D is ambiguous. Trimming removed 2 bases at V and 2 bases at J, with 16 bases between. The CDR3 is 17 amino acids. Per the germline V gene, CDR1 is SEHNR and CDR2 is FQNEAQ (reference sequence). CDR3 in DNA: TGTGCCAGCAGCTTATTGGCTGGCAGGTGGACCAAAAACATTCAGTACTTC. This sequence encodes CASSLLAGRWTKNIQYF.

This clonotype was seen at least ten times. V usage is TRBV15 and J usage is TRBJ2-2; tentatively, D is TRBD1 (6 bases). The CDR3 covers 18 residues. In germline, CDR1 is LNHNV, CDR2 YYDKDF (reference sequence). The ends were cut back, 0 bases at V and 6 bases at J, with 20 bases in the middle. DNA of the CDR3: TGTGCCACCAGCAGAGATGGCCCAGGGGAGATGAGCGCCGGGGAGCTGTTTTTT. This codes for CATSRDGPGEMSAGELFF.

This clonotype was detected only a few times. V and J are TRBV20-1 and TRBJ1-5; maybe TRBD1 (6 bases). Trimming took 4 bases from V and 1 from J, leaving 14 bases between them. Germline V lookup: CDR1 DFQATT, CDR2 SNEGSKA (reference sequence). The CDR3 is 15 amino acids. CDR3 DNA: TGCAGTGCTATCAACCAGGGGATCAGCAATCAGCCCCAGCATTTT. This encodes CSAINQGISNQPQHF.

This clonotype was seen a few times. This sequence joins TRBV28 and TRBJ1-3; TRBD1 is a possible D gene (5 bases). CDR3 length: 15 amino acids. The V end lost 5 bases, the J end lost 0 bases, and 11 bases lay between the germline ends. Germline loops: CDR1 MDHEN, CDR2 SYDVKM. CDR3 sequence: CASSPEGSSGNTIYF. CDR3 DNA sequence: TGTGCCAGCAGTCCTGAGGGGAGCTCTGGAAACACCATATATTTT.

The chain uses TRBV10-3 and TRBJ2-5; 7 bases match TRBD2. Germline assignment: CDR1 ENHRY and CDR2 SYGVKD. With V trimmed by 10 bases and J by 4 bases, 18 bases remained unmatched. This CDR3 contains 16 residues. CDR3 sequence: CATQGGQLPRTETQYF. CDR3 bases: TGTGCCACCCAGGGAGGGCAGCTCCCCAGGACAGAGACCCAGTACTTC.

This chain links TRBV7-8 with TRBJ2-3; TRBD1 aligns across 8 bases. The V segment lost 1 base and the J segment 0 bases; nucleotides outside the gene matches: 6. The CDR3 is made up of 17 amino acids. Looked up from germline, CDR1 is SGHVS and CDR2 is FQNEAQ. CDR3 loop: CASSLGRTGFSTDTQYF. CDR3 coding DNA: TGTGCCAGCAGCTTAGGCCGGACAGGGTTTAGCACAGATACGCAGTATTTT.

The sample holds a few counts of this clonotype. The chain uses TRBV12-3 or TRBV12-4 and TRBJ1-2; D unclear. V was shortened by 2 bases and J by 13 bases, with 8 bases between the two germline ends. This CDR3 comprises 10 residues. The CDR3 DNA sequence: TGTGCCAGCAGTTTATCATCACCCACCTTC. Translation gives CASSLSSPTF.

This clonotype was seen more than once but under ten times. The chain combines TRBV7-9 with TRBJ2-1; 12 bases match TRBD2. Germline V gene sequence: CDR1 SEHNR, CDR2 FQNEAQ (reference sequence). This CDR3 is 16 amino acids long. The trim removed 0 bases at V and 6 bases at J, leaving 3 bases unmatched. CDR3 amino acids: CASSLARTSGTNEQFF. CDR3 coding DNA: TGTGCCAGCAGCTTAGCGCGGACTAGCGGGACCAATGAGCAGTTCTTC.

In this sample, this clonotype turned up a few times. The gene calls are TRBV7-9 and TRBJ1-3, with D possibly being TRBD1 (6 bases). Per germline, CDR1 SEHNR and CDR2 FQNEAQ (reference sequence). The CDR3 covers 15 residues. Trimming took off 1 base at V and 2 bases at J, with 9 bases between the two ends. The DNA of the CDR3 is TGTGCCAGCAGCTTAGTGCAGGGGCCTGGAAACACCATATATTTT. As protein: CASSLVQGPGNTIYF.

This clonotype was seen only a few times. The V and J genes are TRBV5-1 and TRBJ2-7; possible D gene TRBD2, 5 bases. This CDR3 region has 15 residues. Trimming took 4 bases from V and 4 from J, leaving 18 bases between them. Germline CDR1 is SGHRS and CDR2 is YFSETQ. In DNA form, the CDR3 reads TGCGCCAGCAGCAAGAGGGAAGGGAGCACGTACGAGCAGTACTTC. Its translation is CASSKREGSTYEQYF.

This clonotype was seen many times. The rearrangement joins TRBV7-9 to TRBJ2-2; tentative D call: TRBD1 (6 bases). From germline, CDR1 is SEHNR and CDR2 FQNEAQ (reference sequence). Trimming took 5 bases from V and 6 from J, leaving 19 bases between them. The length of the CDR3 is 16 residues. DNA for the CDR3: TGTGCCAGCAGCGTAAACTACAGGGACGTGGCCGGGGAGCTGTTTTTT. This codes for CASSVNYRDVAGELFF.